This is a list of T cell receptor beta chains from one sample in a study of T cell repertoires in cytomegalovirus infection. TCRdb called the reads again in MiXCR, with one record for every CDR3 protein. The sample holds some 900,000 distinct CDR3 sequences; 32% are singletons and the top ten take approximately 13%. Antigen specificity for these receptors is unknown. The material sequenced was cultured CD8+ T cells from PBMCs, taken from culture after CMV antigen stimulation. Every receptor here comes from a human donor in good health (CMV status not recorded). Some clones in this sample may be carry-over from other donors' samples. The CDR3 runs from the conserved cysteine through the conserved F or W. Fields, in order: clone size, J gene, V gene, D gene, CDR3 protein, CDR3 DNA. The D gene is left open where the match is weak. Only some rows state a clone size, as once, few, many or a class for expanded clones.

- TRBJ2-5 TRBV7-4 - CASSVGGGLYQETQYF TGTGCCAGCAGCGTAGGGGGGGGACTGTACCAAGAGACCCAGTACTTC
few TRBJ2-5 TRBV6-2/TRBV6-3 TRBD1 CASSPATGGDQETQYF TGTGCCAGCAGTCCGGCGACAGGGGGTGACCAAGAGACCCAGTACTTC
- TRBJ2-2 TRBV6-5 - CASSTRPSNTGELFF TGTGCCAGCAGTACCAGACCCTCGAACACCGGGGAGCTGTTTTTT
many TRBJ2-5 TRBV7-2 - CASRGSSETQYF TGTGCCAGCAGGGGTAGCAGCGAGACCCAGTACTTC
few TRBJ1-1 TRBV6-5 - CASSFRGGNAFF TGTGCCAGCAGCTTCCGAGGGGGAAACGCTTTCTTT
- TRBJ1-1 TRBV7-6 - CASSGRGSEAFF TGTGCCAGCAGTGGCAGGGGTTCTGAAGCTTTCTTT
- TRBJ2-5 TRBV27 TRBD2 CASSWGTSGKETQYF TGTGCCAGCAGTTGGGGGACTAGCGGAAAAGAGACCCAGTACTTC
few TRBJ1-2 TRBV7-2 - CASSYAGQYFNYGYTF TGTGCCAGCAGCTACGCTGGACAGTATTTTAACTATGGCTACACCTTC
- TRBJ1-1 TRBV24-1 TRBD1 CATSDHQGDSEAFF TGTGCCACCAGTGATCACCAGGGGGATTCTGAAGCTTTCTTT
- TRBJ2-4 TRBV7-8 TRBD2 CASSLGGAAKNIQYF TGTGCCAGCAGCCTCGGGGGGGCAGCCAAAAACATTCAGTACTTC
- TRBJ2-2 TRBV24-1 TRBD1 CATQVAGGDTGELFF TGTGCCACCCAGGTGGCAGGGGGCGATACCGGGGAGCTGTTTTTT
many TRBJ1-2 TRBV7-6 - CASSPLEDTPSESYGYTF TGTGCCAGCAGCCCTTTGGAGGACACCCCCTCAGAAAGCTATGGCTACACCTTC
many TRBJ2-1 TRBV5-8 - CASSSNAGTYYNEQFF TGTGCCAGCAGCTCAAACGCCGGGACATATTACAATGAGCAGTTCTTC
- TRBJ1-1 TRBV18 - CASSPPRANTEAFF TGTGCCAGCTCACCACCCAGGGCTAACACTGAAGCTTTCTTT
- TRBJ1-1 TRBV10-2 - CASSGPGNTEAFF TGCGCCAGCAGTGGGCCAGGAAACACTGAAGCTTTCTTT
few TRBJ1-1 TRBV6-5 TRBD1 CASSPRDRDWTEAFF TGTGCCAGCAGTCCCCGGGACAGGGATTGGACTGAAGCTTTCTTT
few TRBJ2-2 TRBV4-3 - CASSQGSGSGGELFF TGCGCCAGCAGCCAAGGGAGTGGGTCCGGCGGGGAGCTGTTTTTT
many TRBJ2-7 TRBV10-3 - CAISESNRPEQYF TGTGCCATCAGTGAGTCAAACAGGCCCGAGCAGTACTTC
many TRBJ1-4 TRBV7-2 TRBD1 CASSPRGSYEKLFF TGTGCCAGCAGCCCCAGGGGGTCGTATGAAAAACTGTTTTTT
few TRBJ2-2 TRBV6-5 - CASSGVSNTGELFF TGTGCCAGCAGTGGGGTGTCGAACACCGGGGAGCTGTTTTTT
- TRBJ2-4 TRBV27 TRBD1 CASSPGQGAYIQYF TGTGCCAGCAGTCCCGGACAGGGGGCGTACATTCAGTACTTC
few TRBJ1-2 TRBV7-9 TRBD1 CASSLADRKHYGYTF TGTGCCAGCAGCTTGGCGGACAGGAAACATTATGGCTACACCTTC
- TRBJ2-6 TRBV6-2/TRBV6-3 - CASSRPGGAEPSGANVLTF TGTGCCAGCAGCCGCCCTGGAGGGGCCGAACCCTCTGGGGCCAACGTCCTGACTTTC
few TRBJ1-1 TRBV19 - CASPPPGGRGTEAFF TGTGCCAGTCCCCCCCCGGGGGGCCGGGGGACTGAAGCTTTCTTT
- TRBJ1-1 TRBV27 - CASRIDRTTTEAFF TGTGCCAGCAGGATAGACAGGACAACAACTGAAGCTTTCTTT
few TRBJ1-1 TRBV7-2 - CASSLGFGGTEAFF TGTGCCAGCAGCTTAGGTTTCGGCGGCACTGAAGCTTTCTTT
few TRBJ1-1 TRBV6-1 - CASSKWTRNTEAFF TGTGCCAGCAGTAAGTGGACGAGAAACACTGAAGCTTTCTTT
few TRBJ1-6 TRBV4-2 TRBD1 CAGGTGGNSPLHF TGTGCCGGAGGGACAGGGGGCAATTCACCCCTCCACTTT
many TRBJ2-7 TRBV7-8 - CASSYMTGYSYEQYF TGTGCCAGCAGCTACATGACAGGTTACTCCTACGAGCAGTACTTC
- TRBJ2-2 TRBV4-2 TRBD2 CASSQDLGLAGFTGELFF TGTGCCAGCAGCCAAGATCTCGGACTAGCGGGGTTCACCGGGGAGCTGTTTTTT
- TRBJ1-2 TRBV28 - CASSSQANYGYTF TGTGCCAGCAGTTCTCAGGCTAACTATGGCTACACCTTC